The 16 T cell receptor beta chains in this list originate from one sample, sequenced in a study of CD8 T cells in Susac syndrome. The RNA, about 0.45 to 1 ug, was put through reverse transcription using random hexamers. One entry per CDR3 protein, called by TCRdb with MiXCR from the immunoSEQ multiplex PCR reads. This sample yields under 150,000 distinct CDR3 sequences, of which roughly 80% are seen a single time; 0.5% to 0.65% belongs to the top ten. The sequenced sample was CD8+ T cells from PBMCs. The receptors originated from a human donor with multiple sclerosis.

The V gene is TRBV28, the J gene TRBJ2-2, with D perhaps given as TRBD1 or TRBD2 (5 bases each). The CDR3 length is 21 residues. V dropped 3 bases and J dropped 3 bases, with 29 bases sitting between them. Looked up from germline, CDR1 is MDHEN and CDR2 is SYDVKM. CDR3: CASSFPMTGYPGRKDTGELFF. The CDR3 DNA is TGTGCCAGCAGTTTCCCAATGACCGGGTACCCGGGACGGAAAGACACCGGGGAGCTGTTTTTT.

The genes are TRBV25-1 and TRBJ2-5; possibly TRBD1 for D (5 bases). CDR1 is MGHDK and CDR2 is SYGVNS in the germline V gene. Trimming took 8 bases from V and 4 from J, leaving 11 bases between them. CDR3 size: 12 residues. CDR3 region: CASLGALETQYF. For the CDR3, the DNA is TGTGCCAGCCTAGGGGCTCTAGAGACCCAGTACTTC.

This chain connects TRBV11-2 to TRBJ1-4; TRBD1 aligns across 8 bases. CDR1 and CDR2 from the germline V gene are SGHAT and FQNNGV. The V and J ends lost 5 bases and 4 bases, in that order; junction bases with no gene match: 9. CDR3 length equals 16 residues. The CDR3 reads CASSRTEDRVNEKLFF. The CDR3 DNA reads as TGTGCCAGCAGCCGGACCGAGGACAGGGTTAATGAAAAACTGTTTTTT.

CDR3 coding DNA: TGTGCCATCAGTGAGTCGGTGGGTCCGCGCTCCTACGAGCAGTACTTC. Its translation: CAISESVGPRSYEQYF. The chain has TRBV10-3 and TRBJ2-7; D gene ambiguous. Germline CDR1 and CDR2: ENHRY and SYGVKD. There are 16 residues in the CDR3. V shed 0 bases and J shed 0 bases, with 12 bases lying between them.

The chain carries TRBV19 and TRBJ1-1, with D hard to call. Deletions cut 3 bases from V and 7 bases from J, with 9 bases between. CDR1 is LNHDA, CDR2 SQIVND, per germline (reference sequence). This CDR3 is built from 12 residues. The CDR3 reads CASSIGSVEAFF. Written as DNA, the CDR3 is TGTGCCAGTAGTATTGGCTCGGTTGAAGCTTTCTTT.

This chain joins TRBV7-6 and TRBJ2-3; D call uncertain. In germline, CDR1 is SGHVS, CDR2 FNYEAQ. V dropped 3 bases and J dropped 1 base, with 5 bases sitting between them. The CDR3 sequence is 13 residues long. The CDR3 loop is CASSFVGTDTQYF. The CDR3 DNA sequence: TGTGCCAGCAGCTTTGTGGGCACAGATACGCAGTATTTT.

V gene TRBV10-3 combines with J gene TRBJ2-7; a weak D match, TRBD2 (6 bases). Germline CDR1 is ENHRY and CDR2 is SYGVKD. Trimming took off 10 bases at V and 2 bases at J, with 18 bases between the two ends. CDR3 size: 14 residues. The CDR3 nucleotides are TGTGCCACCCATAGCGGACTGAGACCCTACGAGCAGTACGTC. This gives the protein CATHSGLRPYEQYV.

The V gene is TRBV7-9, the J gene TRBJ1-1, with D possibly matching TRBD1 (5 bases). This CDR3 contains 15 residues. V was shortened by 5 bases and J by 1 base, with 14 bases between the two germline ends. Germline V gene data show CDR1 as SEHNR and CDR2 as FQNEAQ (reference sequence). CDR3 sequence (DNA): TGTGCCAGCAGCGACACCAGGGAGACGAACACTGAAGCTTTCTTT. Translating gives CASSDTRETNTEAFF. Based on the CDR3 plus reference TRBV7-9 and TRBJ1-1, the full variable domain is DTGVSQNPRHKITKRGQNVTFRCDPISEHNRLYWYRQTLGQGPEFLTYFQNEAQLEKSRLLSDRFSAERPKGSFSTLEIQRTEQGDSAMYLCASSDTRETNTEAFFGQGTRLTVV.

Note on this clonotype: The CDR3 does not end in the conserved phenylalanine or tryptophan, so this is likely a read error. The J gene is TRBJ2-1, the V gene TRBV7-8; weak D call: TRBD1 (5 bases). The germline gives CDR1 SGHVS, CDR2 FQNEAQ. This CDR3 has 15 residues. The CDR3 is CVSSLVAGYDNEQFL. For the CDR3, the DNA is TGTGTCAGCAGCTTAGTTGCAGGGTATGACAATGAGCAGTTCCTC.

The chain links TRBV12-3 or TRBV12-4 to TRBJ2-2; 9 bases agree with TRBD1. This CDR3 region has 17 residues. Trimming removed 5 bases from V and 1 base from J; junction bases left unmatched: 8. CDR3 DNA: TGTGCCAGCAGTCTCACAGGGGGCAGCCGGAACACCGGGGAGCTGTTTTTT. Its protein is CASSLTGGSRNTGELFF.

V is TRBV15 and J is TRBJ2-7; TRBD1 matches 7 bases. With V trimmed by 0 bases and J by 4 bases, 6 bases remained unmatched. The CDR3 covers 15 residues. Germline V gene data show CDR1 as LNHNV and CDR2 as YYDKDF (reference sequence). DNA for the CDR3: TGTGCCACCAGCAGAGATCCGGCAGGGGGATACGAGCAGTACTTC. The encoded protein is CATSRDPAGGYEQYF.

This rearrangement joins TRBV12-3 or TRBV12-4 to TRBJ2-1, with D perhaps matching TRBD1 (6 bases). The CDR3 totals 16 residues. Trimming left V 4 bases short and J 11 bases short, with 24 bases between. The CDR3 nucleotides are TGTGCCAGCAGTTCCACCCGGACAGTAACCCCCGGTAAGCAGTTCTTC. It specifies CASSSTRTVTPGKQFF.

V is TRBV30 and J is TRBJ1-4, with a weak D call TRBD1 (6 bases). V was clipped by 1 base and J by 0 bases, with 9 bases between them. Germline lookup yields CDR1 GTSNPN and CDR2 SVGIG (reference sequence). This CDR3 comprises 15 residues. CDR3 DNA sequence: TGTGCCTGGAGTGCAGGGGTTGCAACTAATGAAAAACTGTTTTTT. It specifies CAWSAGVATNEKLFF. Drawing the rest from reference TRBV30 and TRBJ1-4, the complete variable domain is SQTIHQWPATLVQPVGSPLSLECTVEGTSNPNLYWYRQAAGRGLQLLFYSVGIGQISSEVPQNLSASRPQDRQFILSSKKLLLSDSGFYLCAWSAGVATNEKLFFGSGTQLSVL.

V gene TRBV5-6 combines with J gene TRBJ2-7, with TRBD2 matching 8 bases. The V and J ends lost 1 base and 4 bases, in that order; junction bases with no gene match: 10. Germline CDR1 and CDR2: SGHDT and YYEEEE. This CDR3 is built from 16 residues. This CDR3 is CASSLSNGRAWYEQYV. The CDR3 DNA sequence: TGTGCCAGCAGCTTGTCAAACGGGAGGGCCTGGTACGAGCAGTACGTC.

This clonotype was detected a few times. The rearrangement uses TRBV4-3 and TRBJ2-3; TRBD1 or TRBD2 may be the D gene (5 bases each). Trimming took off 1 base at V and 4 bases at J, with 15 bases between the two ends. Germline CDR1 is LGHNA and CDR2 is YSLEER. This CDR3 spans 16 amino acids. The CDR3 DNA sequence: TGCGCCAGCAGCCAAGGGTTTGTGGGGCGGGCAGATACGCAGTATTTT. The encoded protein is CASSQGFVGRADTQYF.

This chain joins TRBV7-9 and TRBJ1-2, with D unclear. The V gene's germline CDR1 is SEHNR and CDR2 FQNEAQ (reference sequence). CDR3 length: 12 residues. The V end was cut by 4 bases, the J end by 7 bases, with 10 bases between. The DNA for the CDR3 is TGTGCCAGCAGCTCTTCGGGTACTGGCTACACCTTC. Its translation is CASSSSGTGYTF.